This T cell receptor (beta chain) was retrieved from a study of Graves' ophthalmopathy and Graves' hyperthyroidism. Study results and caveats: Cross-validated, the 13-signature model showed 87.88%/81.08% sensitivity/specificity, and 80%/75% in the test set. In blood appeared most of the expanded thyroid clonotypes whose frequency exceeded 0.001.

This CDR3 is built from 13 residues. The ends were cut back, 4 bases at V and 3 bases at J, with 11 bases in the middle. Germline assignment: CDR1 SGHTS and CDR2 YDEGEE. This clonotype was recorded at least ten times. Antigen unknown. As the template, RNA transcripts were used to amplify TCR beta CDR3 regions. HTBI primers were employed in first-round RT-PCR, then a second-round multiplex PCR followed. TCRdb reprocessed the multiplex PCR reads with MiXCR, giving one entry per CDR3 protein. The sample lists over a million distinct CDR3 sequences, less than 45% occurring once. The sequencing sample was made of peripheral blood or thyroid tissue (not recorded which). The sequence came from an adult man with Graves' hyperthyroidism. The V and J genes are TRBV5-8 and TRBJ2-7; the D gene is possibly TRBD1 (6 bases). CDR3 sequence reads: CASSDGQIYEQYF. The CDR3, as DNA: TGTGCCAGCAGCGACGGACAGATCTACGAGCAGTACTTC.